Listed here are 22 T cell receptor beta chains from one sample, sequenced in a study of identical twins. MiXCR, applied by TCRdb to the 5' RACE reads, yields one record per CDR3 protein. Among over 250,000 distinct CDR3 sequences listed, roughly 9.8% were seen once. In addition, the sample was reused for a study of yellow fever vaccine responses in identical twins.

The sample comprised CD8+ T cells sorted from blood. These receptors came from a woman aged 18-35 years in good health.

The rearrangement uses TRBV28 and TRBJ2-1, with D uncertain. CDR3 length: 15 residues. V lost 3 bases to trimming and J lost 2 bases, with 11 bases between them. Germline values: CDR1 MDHEN, CDR2 SYDVKM. CDR3 nucleotide sequence: TGTGCCAGCAGTTTCTCCTATAGTACCTACAATGAGCAGTTCTTC. This translates into CASSFSYSTYNEQFF.

With respect to this clonotype: The germline gene is not matched at one end of the junction; a read error may be the cause. The chain uses TRBV27 and TRBJ2-7; the match to TRBD2 covers 7 bases. From germline, CDR1 is MNHEY and CDR2 SMNVEV (reference sequence). This CDR3 has 15 residues. CDR3 nucleotide sequence: TGTGCCAGCGTTAAAGGAGGGCCCGGACTAGATCCTTTGGTCTTC. Its protein is CASVKGGPGLDPLVF.

This clonotype was found many times. The chain combines TRBV7-3 with TRBJ2-3; D is perhaps TRBD2 (6 bases). This CDR3 is 14 amino acids long. V gave up 4 bases and J gave up 5 bases, with 13 bases separating them. Germline CDR1 SGHTA, CDR2 FQGTGA. CDR3 sequence (DNA): TGTGCCAGCAGCTCGGGACTCTCCGAAGATACGCAGTATTTT. This codes for CASSSGLSEDTQYF.

This clonotype showed up just once. The chain has TRBV12-3 or TRBV12-4 and TRBJ1-2; D unclear. The CDR3 extends over 13 amino acids. V dropped 1 base and J dropped 1 base, with 4 bases sitting between them. CDR3 sequence: CASSLGVNYGYTF. DNA for the CDR3: TGTGCCAGCAGTTTAGGTGTTAACTATGGCTACACCTTC.

This clonotype was seen ten or more times. The V call is TRBV6-1, the J call TRBJ2-7, with 8 nucleotides matching TRBD1. The CDR3 length is 15 residues. The V and J ends lost 5 bases and 3 bases, in that order; junction bases with no gene match: 9. CDR1 and CDR2 (germline): MNHNS, SASEGT. CDR3 nucleotides: TGTGCCAGCAGTCCCAACCGGGACAGGATCTACGAGCAGTACTTC. It encodes CASSPNRDRIYEQYF.

This clonotype was found many times. The chain employs TRBV12-3 or TRBV12-4 and TRBJ2-1; unclear D gene. The CDR3 loop spans 14 amino acids. V lost 1 base, J lost 2 bases, and 6 bases lay in between. The DNA of the CDR3 is TGTGCCAGCAGTTTAGGCCCAGCCTACAATGAGCAGTTCTTC. Encoded protein: CASSLGPAYNEQFF.

This clonotype was observed a handful of times. V is TRBV29-1 and J is TRBJ2-1; 7 bases are shared with TRBD2. The CDR3 spans 12 residues. Germline V gives CDR1 SQVTM, CDR2 ANQGSEA. Trimming cost V 1 base and J 13 bases; bases outside gene matches: 7. The chain's CDR3 is CSVEVRLAVQFF. The CDR3 DNA follows: TGCAGCGTTGAAGTCCGGCTAGCGGTTCAGTTCTTC.

This clonotype showed up many times. The chain employs TRBV12-3 or TRBV12-4 and TRBJ2-3; perhaps D is TRBD1 or TRBD2 (6 bases each). This CDR3 comprises 18 residues. V was pared by 7 bases and J by 1 base, with 24 bases between. Here the CDR3 DNA reads TGTGCCAGCACCCTTCCGAGGGGGGACGCCGTTGGCACAGATACGCAGTATTTT. Translating gives CASTLPRGDAVGTDTQYF.

A few counts support this clonotype. The chain is built from TRBV18 and TRBJ2-1, with 7 nucleotides matching TRBD2. V lost 4 bases to trimming and J lost 5 bases; unmatched junction nucleotides: 11. CDR3 length equals 16 residues. CDR1 KGHSH and CDR2 LQKENI come from the germline V gene. The CDR3 spells CASSRGGRYLDNEQFF. In DNA, the CDR3 is TGTGCCAGCTCACGGGGCGGGAGATATTTGGACAATGAGCAGTTCTTC.

The V gene is TRBV7-9, the J gene TRBJ2-7, with D possibly TRBD1 on 6 matching bases. This CDR3 is 13 amino acids long. V was pared by 5 bases and J by 3 bases, with 11 bases between. Germline V lookup: CDR1 SEHNR, CDR2 FQNEAQ (reference sequence). The CDR3 DNA follows: TGTGCCAGCAGCACAACAGGGAACTACGAGCAGTACTTC. Its protein product is CASSTTGNYEQYF.

The chain carries TRBV4-3 and TRBJ2-3, with 8 bases that match TRBD2. From germline, CDR1 is LGHNA and CDR2 YSLEER. Germline trimming cut 1 base from V and 0 bases from J; bases unmatched to any gene: 6. The CDR3 runs 17 residues. DNA for the CDR3: TGCGCCAGCAGCCAAGTTTCCCAGCGGGAGAGCACAGATACGCAGTATTTT. It encodes CASSQVSQRESTDTQYF.

This clonotype was counted a few times. The chain has TRBV11-2 and TRBJ2-1; D is perhaps TRBD1 (6 bases). The CDR3 is 15 amino acids. Germline values: CDR1 SGHAT, CDR2 FQNNGV. The V end was cut by 5 bases, the J end by 4 bases, with 15 bases between. As DNA, the CDR3 is TGTGCCAGCAGCCATTGGACAGACCCTTACAATGAGCAGTTCTTC. It specifies CASSHWTDPYNEQFF.

In this sample, this clonotype turned up many times. This sequence joins TRBV21-1 and TRBJ2-7; the D segment call TRBD2 is taken from the table without a DNA check. TRBV21-1 is recorded as a pseudogene. This CDR3 has 17 amino acids. The CDR3 DNA reads TGTGCCAGCAGCAAACCCCTAGGAGGGGAAAACAAAACGGAGCAGTACTTC. Its translation: CASSKPLGGENKTEQYF.

The V and J genes are TRBV20-1 and TRBJ2-7, with D tentatively TRBD2 (6 bases). Trimming removed 3 bases at V and 2 bases at J, with 17 bases between. The CDR3 contains 15 residues. The germline gives CDR1 DFQATT, CDR2 SNEGSKA (reference sequence). CDR3 protein: CSARGLRTQPYEQYF. CDR3 DNA: TGCAGTGCTAGGGGACTTCGGACTCAACCCTACGAGCAGTACTTC.

The CDR3 bases are TGTGCCTGGAGTGTACTGGGCACCGGGGAGCTGTTTTTT. This encodes CAWSVLGTGELFF. This chain connects TRBV30 to TRBJ2-2; D is unresolved. The CDR3 loop spans 13 amino acids. V was shortened by 0 bases and J by 4 bases, with 6 bases between the two germline ends. From germline, CDR1 is GTSNPN and CDR2 SVGIG (reference sequence).

This clonotype has more than one count but fewer than ten. The gene calls are TRBV28 and TRBJ2-7; 7 positions agree with TRBD2. CDR1 is MDHEN, CDR2 SYDVKM, per germline. The V and J ends lost 4 bases and 2 bases, in that order; junction bases with no gene match: 8. This CDR3 has 15 amino acids. DNA for the CDR3: TGTGCCAGCAGTTATCAAACTAGCGACGCCTACGAGCAGTACTTC. Encoded protein: CASSYQTSDAYEQYF.

This clonotype was counted ten times or more. The chain has TRBV3-1 and TRBJ2-5, with 13 bases that match TRBD2. V lost 4 bases, J lost 4 bases, and 6 bases stayed unmatched. The CDR3 consists of 16 residues. Germline V gene data show CDR1 as LGHDT and CDR2 as YNNKEL (reference sequence). CDR3 in amino acids: CASSRGLAGVRETQYF. CDR3 bases: TGTGCCAGCAGCCGAGGACTAGCGGGAGTACGAGAGACCCAGTACTTC.

This clonotype was recorded at least ten times. The chain joins TRBV12-3 or TRBV12-4 to TRBJ2-3; a possible D gene is TRBD1 (5 bases). Trimming stripped 6 bases from V and 1 base from J, with 14 bases between. The CDR3 length is 15 residues. The CDR3 spells CASSQPVGGTDTQYF. CDR3 coding DNA: TGTGCCAGCAGCCAGCCCGTAGGGGGCACAGATACGCAGTATTTT.

This clonotype was recorded many times. J is TRBJ2-5 and V is TRBV21-1; the table calls TRBD2, which could not be checked here. TRBV21-1 is noted as a pseudogene. The CDR3 is 15 residues long. The CDR3, as DNA: TGTGCCAGCAGCTTGAAGGAGTCCTCCCAAGAGACCCAGTACTTC. The encoded protein is CASSLKESSQETQYF.

This clonotype came up many times. The genes are TRBV29-1 and TRBJ2-7; 9 bases are shared with TRBD1. The V gene end was trimmed by 7 bases and the J gene end by 3 bases; junction bases not matched to a gene: 4. The CDR3 runs 12 residues. From germline, CDR1 is SQVTM and CDR2 ANQGSEA. In nucleotides, the CDR3 is TGCAGCGCTTGGGACAGGGTCTACGAGCAGTACTTC. Translated: CSAWDRVYEQYF.

The chain uses TRBV4-1 and TRBJ2-7; 11 nucleotides align to TRBD1. The CDR3 runs 14 residues. Germline CDR1 reads MGHRA; CDR2 reads YSYEKL. With V trimmed by 6 bases and J by 6 bases, 7 bases remained unmatched. CDR3 DNA: TGCGCCAGCAGTTGGCGGACAGGGGGCGCCGAGCAGTACTTC. It translates to CASSWRTGGAEQYF.

The chain recombines TRBV11-3 with TRBJ2-2; D unclear. V was trimmed by 1 base and J by 3 bases, leaving 6 bases between them. CDR1 and CDR2 from the germline V gene are SGHNT and YENEEA. The CDR3 covers 14 residues. CDR3: CASSLGSYTGELFF. CDR3 in DNA: TGTGCCAGCAGCTTAGGGTCTTACACCGGGGAGCTGTTTTTT.